Below are 32 T cell receptor beta chains sequenced from a single sample in a study of blood T cell repertoires in COVID-19. Assay: immunoSEQ multiplex PCR; the TCRdb copy retains only in-frame clones and omits some. The sample lists about 110,000 clones, over 65% occurring once. The specimen was peripheral blood. These receptors originate from a human donor with acute or convalescent COVID-19. The donor label of this sample is uncertain.

The chain combines TRBV20-1 with TRBJ1-6; no clear D gene. In germline, CDR1 is DFQATT, CDR2 SNEGSKA (reference sequence). V shed 3 bases and J shed 10 bases, with 16 bases lying between them. CDR3 size: 14 residues. CDR3 DNA sequence: TGCAGTGCTAGTGGGAGAGGGAAAGTCTCACCCCTCCACTTT. Encoded protein: CSASGRGKVSPLHF.

V gene TRBV2 combines with J gene TRBJ2-1; TRBD1 aligns across 10 bases. This CDR3 comprises 15 residues. Losses at the gene ends were 6 bases for V and 5 bases for J; bases not matched to a gene: 7. Germline V gives CDR1 SNHLY, CDR2 FYNNEI. The CDR3 region is CASRQDRGRDNEQFF. The CDR3 DNA reads TGTGCCAGCAGACAAGACAGGGGGCGAGACAATGAGCAGTTCTTC.

This chain links TRBV30 with TRBJ1-1, with 9 bases fitting TRBD1. Germline values: CDR1 GTSNPN, CDR2 SVGIG (reference sequence). The CDR3 runs 17 residues. J gave up 3 bases and V 3 bases, and 14 bases lay outside the gene matches. The CDR3 spells CAWRTVIQGARDTEAFF. The CDR3 DNA reads TGTGCCTGGAGGACTGTAATACAGGGGGCGCGGGACACTGAAGCTTTCTTT.

V and J are TRBV19 and TRBJ2-1; 15 bases are shared with TRBD2. CDR3 length: 17 residues. Germline-derived CDR1 and CDR2 are LNHDA and SQIVND (reference sequence). V dropped 5 bases and J dropped 4; count of bases not matched to a gene: 6. The CDR3 protein is CASSVSGLAGGYNEQFF. The CDR3 nucleotides read TGTGCCAGTAGTGTCTCGGGACTAGCGGGGGGATACAATGAGCAGTTCTTC. The complete variable domain, with remaining parts taken from reference TRBV19 and TRBJ2-1, reads DGGITQSPKYLFRKEGQNVTLSCEQNLNHDAMYWYRQDPGQGLRLIYYSQIVNDFQKGDIAEGYSVSREKKESFPLTVTSAQKNPTAFYLCASSVSGLAGGYNEQFFGPGTRLTVL.

As for this clone: Other DNA sequences within the sample encode an identical CDR3. This sequence joins TRBV5-1 and TRBJ2-2; 7 bases agree with TRBD2. This CDR3 is 17 amino acids long. Germline trimming cut 0 bases from V and 0 bases from J; bases unmatched to any gene: 5. Germline CDR1 SGHRS, CDR2 YFSETQ. This CDR3 is CASSLARGGSNTGELFF. The CDR3 DNA reads as TGCGCCAGCAGCTTGGCTCGGGGAGGGTCGAACACCGGGGAGCTGTTTTTT.

This chain links TRBV19 with TRBJ2-2; 12 positions match TRBD2. Germline-derived CDR1 and CDR2 are LNHDA and SQIVND (reference sequence). The CDR3 length is 19 residues. The ends lost 1 base at V and 5 bases at J; junction bases unmatched: 11. The CDR3 here is CASSIGAASGGAGTGELFF. Here the CDR3 DNA reads TGTGCCAGTAGTATAGGGGCCGCTAGCGGGGGGGCCGGGACCGGGGAGCTGTTTTTT.

This clone was counted a few times. J is TRBJ2-7 and V is TRBV4-1, with D uncertain. Germline CDR1 is MGHRA and CDR2 is YSYEKL. Trimming removed 4 bases from V and 2 bases from J, with 9 bases in between. The CDR3 is 13 amino acids. The CDR3 DNA sequence: TGCGCCAGCAGCCTAACAACCACCTACGAGCAGTACTTC. This sequence encodes CASSLTTTYEQYF.

This clone showed up many times. For the CDR3, the DNA is TGTGCCAGCAGAGGGAGAGGGGGTAATTCACCCCTCCACTTT. Amino acid sequence: CASRGRGGNSPLHF. This chain connects TRBV2 to TRBJ1-6, with D perhaps matching TRBD1 (6 bases). Germline V CDR1 and CDR2: SNHLY, FYNNEI. V was clipped by 6 bases and J by 6 bases, with 12 bases between them. The CDR3 loop spans 14 amino acids.

The chain employs TRBV3-1 (or the pseudogene TRBV3-2) and TRBJ2-1, with TRBD2 identical over 9 bases. Germline V gene lookup returns CDR1 LGHDT and CDR2 YNNKEL (reference sequence). J was trimmed by 10 bases and V by 1 base; bases with no gene match: 8. The CDR3 runs to 15 residues. CDR3 bases: TGTGCCAGCAGCCAAGGCGGGGGGGCCCGCTTGGAGCAGTTCTTC. This encodes CASSQGGGARLEQFF.

V usage is TRBV5-6 and J usage is TRBJ1-1; 7 bases fit TRBD1. The ends lost 4 bases at V and 3 bases at J; junction bases unmatched: 6. This CDR3 region has 14 residues. Looked up from germline, CDR1 is SGHDT and CDR2 is YYEEEE. CDR3 in amino acids: CASSGNRGDTEAFF. CDR3 DNA sequence: TGTGCCAGCAGCGGTAACAGGGGAGACACTGAAGCTTTCTTT. Looking up the rest from reference TRBV5-6 and TRBJ1-1 gives the full variable domain: DAGVTQSPTHLIKTRGQQVTLRCSPKSGHDTVSWYQQALGQGPQFIFQYYEEEERQRGNFPDRFSGHQFPNYSSELNVNALLLGDSALYLCASSGNRGDTEAFFGQGTRLTVV.

V and J are TRBV28 and TRBJ1-2; D might be TRBD1 (5 bases). V lost 5 bases and J 5 bases, leaving 18 bases between the germline ends. This CDR3 is 15 amino acids long. Germline assignment: CDR1 MDHEN and CDR2 SYDVKM. The CDR3 DNA follows: TGTGCCAGCAGTCTAATGGGGGGAGGAGGATATGGCTACACCTTC. Translation: CASSLMGGGGYGYTF.

This chain connects TRBV3-1 (or the pseudogene TRBV3-2) to TRBJ2-5, with TRBD2 matching 9 bases. This CDR3 is 15 amino acids long. Germline values: CDR1 LGHDT, CDR2 YNNKEL (reference sequence). Germline trimming cut 9 bases from V and 3 bases from J; bases unmatched to any gene: 11. The CDR3 coding sequence is TGTGCCAGTAAGCAAGCGGGGGGAACCAAAGAGACCCAGTACTTC. This gives the protein CASKQAGGTKETQYF.

This sequence joins TRBV7-2 and TRBJ2-1, with TRBD2 matching 7 bases. This CDR3 contains 16 residues. The V segment lost 1 base and the J segment 9 bases; nucleotides outside the gene matches: 12. Per the germline V gene, CDR1 is SGHTA and CDR2 is FQGNSA. In DNA, the CDR3 is TGTGCCAGCAGCTTAGTCCCCCCCCAAGGGGAGGGTGAGCAGTTCTTC. This translates into CASSLVPPQGEGEQFF.

The CDR3 DNA sequence: TGCGCCAGCAGCCTAAATCACAGGTCGTCGTTCGGCTACACCTTC. Its translation is CASSLNHRSSFGYTF. The V and J genes are TRBV5-1 and TRBJ1-2; D perhaps matches TRBD1 (5 bases). From germline, CDR1 is SGHRS and CDR2 YFSETQ. V was clipped by 4 bases and J by 8 bases, with 21 bases between them. The CDR3 length is 15 residues.

The gene calls are TRBV7-2 and TRBJ2-5, with D hard to call. Germline CDR1 is SGHTA and CDR2 is FQGNSA. Trimming stripped 2 bases from V and 7 bases from J, with 5 bases between. The CDR3 length is 11 residues. CDR3 sequence (DNA): TGTGCCAGCAGCTTAAGCGCGACCCAGTACTTC. This sequence encodes CASSLSATQYF.

This chain links TRBV27 with TRBJ1-4; D uncertain. The CDR3 loop spans 16 amino acids. Germline loops: CDR1 MNHEY, CDR2 SMNVEV (reference sequence). V lost 2 bases, J lost 7 bases, and 17 bases lay in between. The CDR3 DNA sequence: TGTGCCAGCAGTTTAGAATTTCGGGAGCCGGGTGAAAAACTGTTTTTT. Amino acids: CASSLEFREPGEKLFF.

The CDR3 DNA is TGCAGCGTTAAAGGTGTATCCTACAATGAGCAGTTCTTC. It yields the protein CSVKGVSYNEQFF. The rearrangement links TRBV29-1 to TRBJ2-1; D uncertain. CDR3 length: 13 amino acids. Germline CDR1 reads SQVTM; CDR2 reads ANQGSEA. The V end lost 5 bases, the J end lost 1 base, and 9 bases lay between the germline ends.

The chain links TRBV18 to TRBJ2-7; D might be TRBD1 (5 bases). The CDR3 sequence is 14 residues long. Germline CDR1 and CDR2: KGHSH and LQKENI. Trimming took 8 bases from V and 3 from J, leaving 17 bases between them. CDR3 protein: CASLYMTDNYEQYV. As DNA, the CDR3 is TGTGCCAGCCTATATATGACAGACAACTACGAGCAGTACGTC.

The J gene is TRBJ1-2, the V gene TRBV19, with 12 bases that match TRBD1. The V segment lost 7 bases and the J segment 5 bases; nucleotides outside the gene matches: 11. From germline, CDR1 is LNHDA and CDR2 SQIVND (reference sequence). The CDR3 is 16 residues long. This CDR3 is CASTGTGGAFMYGYTF. In DNA, the CDR3 is TGTGCCAGTACGGGGACAGGGGGCGCGTTTATGTATGGCTACACCTTC.

This clone turned up a few times. The genes are TRBV28 and TRBJ1-6, with D perhaps TRBD1 (5 bases). Trimming pared 6 bases from V and 0 bases from J, leaving 12 bases between. CDR3 length: 16 amino acids. CDR1 and CDR2 from the germline V gene are MDHEN and SYDVKM. CDR3 loop: CASSTGPISYNSPLHF. The CDR3 region has the DNA TGTGCCAGCAGCACAGGACCGATCTCCTATAATTCACCCCTCCACTTT.

The chain employs TRBV19 and TRBJ2-7; D gene uncertain. Trimming took 1 base from V and 3 from J, leaving 13 bases between them. Germline loops: CDR1 LNHDA, CDR2 SQIVND (reference sequence). CDR3 size: 15 residues. In DNA form, the CDR3 reads TGTGCCAGTAGTATAGCAGGTTTAATTGGCTACGAGCAGTACTTC. It is translated as CASSIAGLIGYEQYF.

V gene TRBV6-5 combines with J gene TRBJ1-2; the match to TRBD1 covers 7 bases. With V trimmed by 6 bases and J by 6 bases, 13 bases remained unmatched. The germline V gene encodes CDR1 MNHEY and CDR2 SVGAGI. CDR3 length: 15 amino acids. CDR3 DNA sequence: TGTGCCAGCAGCCCGGTGGACAGGCTAAGCGATGGCTACACCTTC. Translated, it gives CASSPVDRLSDGYTF.

V and J are TRBV28 and TRBJ1-4; D is unresolved. The germline gives CDR1 MDHEN, CDR2 SYDVKM. This CDR3 region has 13 residues. Trimming stripped 1 base from V and 12 bases from J, with 12 bases between. DNA for the CDR3: TGTGCCAGCAGTTTATTGACATCATTACAACTGTTTTTT. Protein: CASSLLTSLQLFF.

This clone appeared a single time. This rearrangement joins TRBV3-1 (or the pseudogene TRBV3-2) to TRBJ2-2; no clear D gene. With 1 base removed from V and 8 bases from J, the gap between germline ends came to 11 bases. The CDR3 has 14 amino acids. CDR1 and CDR2 from the germline V gene are LGHDT and YNNKEL (reference sequence). In nucleotides, the CDR3 is TGTGCCAGCAGCCAAGCCACGGGTCTAGGGGAGCTGTTTTTT. Translation gives CASSQATGLGELFF.

The chain employs TRBV19 and TRBJ2-2; D remains ambiguous. The CDR3 consists of 11 residues. V lost 9 bases and J 6 bases, leaving 8 bases between the germline ends. Per germline, CDR1 LNHDA and CDR2 SQIVND (reference sequence). The CDR3 is CASLFAGELFF. The CDR3 region has the DNA TGTGCCAGCCTTTTTGCCGGGGAGCTGTTTTTT.

The chain recombines TRBV19 with TRBJ1-2, with 9 positions matching TRBD1. Germline values: CDR1 LNHDA, CDR2 SQIVND (reference sequence). The CDR3 sequence is 14 residues long. V trimming: 7 bases; J trimming: 4 bases; junction bases outside the gene matches: 7. The CDR3 reads CASTSPGQGYGYTF. CDR3 bases: TGTGCCAGTACCTCTCCGGGACAGGGCTATGGCTACACCTTC.

Many counts were recorded for this clone. The rearrangement joins TRBV3-1 (or the pseudogene TRBV3-2) to TRBJ2-7; the D gene is possibly TRBD1 (6 bases). The CDR3 runs to 16 residues. The V end lost 4 bases, the J end lost 3 bases, and 19 bases lay between the germline ends. Germline CDR1 and CDR2: LGHDT and YNNKEL (reference sequence). DNA for the CDR3: TGTGCCAGCAGCCCATCTGGACAGCTAAAAAACTACGAGCAGTACTTC. It codes for CASSPSGQLKNYEQYF.

This sequence joins TRBV4-1 and TRBJ2-3, with TRBD1 matching over 10 bases. Germline CDR1 and CDR2: MGHRA and YSYEKL. V was pared by 1 base and J by 1 base, with 8 bases of the junction left unmatched. The CDR3 spans 18 residues. The CDR3 protein is CASSQVLLGTGGTDTQYF. DNA for the CDR3: TGCGCCAGCAGCCAAGTTTTATTGGGGACAGGGGGCACAGATACGCAGTATTTT.

The chain has TRBV29-1 and TRBJ1-2; D perhaps matches TRBD1 (6 bases). CDR3 size: 12 residues. V lost 3 bases to trimming and J lost 6 bases, with 11 bases between them. Germline assignment: CDR1 SQVTM and CDR2 ANQGSEA. The CDR3, as DNA: TGCAGCGTTGATTGGCAGGGGCATGGCTACACCTTC. Protein product: CSVDWQGHGYTF.

This clone was counted only a few times. The chain employs TRBV5-1 and TRBJ2-3; 8 bases align to TRBD2. V was pared by 2 bases and J by 6 bases, with 11 bases of the junction left unmatched. CDR3 size: 16 residues. The germline gives CDR1 SGHRS, CDR2 YFSETQ. CDR3 loop: CASSLDGGVGPDTQYF. The CDR3 DNA follows: TGCGCCAGCAGCTTAGACGGGGGGGTAGGACCCGATACGCAGTATTTT.

This clone was observed many times. The V call is TRBV2, the J call TRBJ2-7; 9 positions match TRBD1. The length of the CDR3 is 14 residues. CDR1 SNHLY and CDR2 FYNNEI come from the germline V gene. V gave up 7 bases and J gave up 3 bases; unmatched junction bases: 7. The CDR3 DNA follows: TGTGCCAGCAAACCCGGGACAGGGCTCTACGAGCAGTACTTC. It encodes CASKPGTGLYEQYF.

The chain is built from TRBV12-5 and TRBJ1-5; D is ambiguous. The CDR3 loop spans 13 amino acids. Trimming took 2 bases from V and 4 from J, leaving 6 bases between them. Germline CDR1 LGHNT, CDR2 FRNRAP. The CDR3 nucleotides are TGTGCTAGTGGTTTGCGAGGGAATCAGCCCCAGCATTTT. Translating it yields CASGLRGNQPQHF.